This T cell receptor beta chain is drawn from a study of blood T cell repertoires in COVID-19. Study-level background: PBMCs, B-cell-depleted T cells, or T cells provided the cDNA or gDNA that made up the material.

The ends lost 1 base at V and 7 bases at J; junction bases unmatched: 4. This CDR3 has 14 residues. Germline CDR1 SGHTA, CDR2 FQGTGA. Methods used by the authors: Nucleated cell number was recorded as an estimate derived from reference gene primer amplification. Data came from immunoSEQ multiplex PCR; TCRdb stores just in-frame clones and leaves some out. V, J and clone size reflect that table, while D and trimming were determined from the DNA. The sample holds 160,000 or so clones, roughly 80% seen once. J is TRBJ2-1 and V is TRBV7-3; 7 nucleotides match TRBD1. The origin of this receptor is a woman aged 70-85 years with acute or convalescent COVID-19. Source material: peripheral blood. The CDR3 bases are TGTGCCAGCAGCTTAATACCGACAGGGAATGAGCAGTTCTTC. This codes for CASSLIPTGNEQFF.